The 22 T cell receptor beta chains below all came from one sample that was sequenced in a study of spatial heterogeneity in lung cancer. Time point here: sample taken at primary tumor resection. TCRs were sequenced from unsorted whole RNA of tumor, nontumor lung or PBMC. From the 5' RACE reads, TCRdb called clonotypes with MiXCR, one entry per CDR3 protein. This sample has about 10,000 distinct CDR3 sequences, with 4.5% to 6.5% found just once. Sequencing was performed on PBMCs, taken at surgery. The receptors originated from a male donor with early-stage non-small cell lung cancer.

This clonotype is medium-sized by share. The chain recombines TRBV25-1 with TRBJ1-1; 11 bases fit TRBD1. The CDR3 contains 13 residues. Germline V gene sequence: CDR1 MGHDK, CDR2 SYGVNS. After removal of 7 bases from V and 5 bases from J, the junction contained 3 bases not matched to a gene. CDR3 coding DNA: TGTGCCAGCACTGGGACAGGGGGAACTGAAGCTTTCTTT. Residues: CASTGTGGTEAFF.

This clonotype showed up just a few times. The CDR3 DNA is TGCAGTGCCCAGACAGGGGGAGCAGATACGCAGTATTTT. This sequence encodes CSAQTGGADTQYF. The genes are TRBV20-1 and TRBJ2-3; 9 bases line up with TRBD1. Trimming took 6 bases from V and 4 from J; bases not matched to a gene: 5. In germline, CDR1 is DFQATT, CDR2 SNEGSKA (reference sequence). This CDR3 spans 13 amino acids.

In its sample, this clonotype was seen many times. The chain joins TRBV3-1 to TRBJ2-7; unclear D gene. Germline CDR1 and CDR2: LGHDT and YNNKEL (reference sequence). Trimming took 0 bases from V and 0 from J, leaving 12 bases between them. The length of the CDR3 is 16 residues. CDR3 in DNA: TGTGCCAGCAGCCAAGATCTGGGCACCCTCTCCTACGAGCAGTACTTC. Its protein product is CASSQDLGTLSYEQYF.

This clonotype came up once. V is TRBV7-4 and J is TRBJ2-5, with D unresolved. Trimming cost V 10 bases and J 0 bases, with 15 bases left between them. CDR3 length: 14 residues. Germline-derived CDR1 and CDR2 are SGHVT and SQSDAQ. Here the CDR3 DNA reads TGTGCCAAGTCTGGAATTGGGGACCAAGAGACCCAGTACTTC. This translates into CAKSGIGDQETQYF. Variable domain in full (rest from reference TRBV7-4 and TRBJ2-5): GAGVSQSPRYKVAKRGRDVALRCDSISGHVTLYWYRQTLGQGSEVLTYSQSDAQRDKSGRPSGRFSAERPERSVSTLKIQRTEQGDSAVYLCAKSGIGDQETQYFGPGTRLLVL.

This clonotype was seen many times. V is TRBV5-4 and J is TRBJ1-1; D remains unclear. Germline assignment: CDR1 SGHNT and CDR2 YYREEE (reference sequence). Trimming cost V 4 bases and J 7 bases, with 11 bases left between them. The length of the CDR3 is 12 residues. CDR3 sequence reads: CASSPGLSEAFF. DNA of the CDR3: TGTGCCAGCAGCCCAGGTCTTAGTGAAGCTTTCTTT.

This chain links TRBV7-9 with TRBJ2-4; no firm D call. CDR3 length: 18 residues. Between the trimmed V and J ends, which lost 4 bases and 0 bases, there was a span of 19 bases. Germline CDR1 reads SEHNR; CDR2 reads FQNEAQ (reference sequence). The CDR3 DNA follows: TGTGCCAGCAGCTCCGCTCGTACGATGAGTCTAGCCAAAAACATTCAGTACTTC. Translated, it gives CASSSARTMSLAKNIQYF.

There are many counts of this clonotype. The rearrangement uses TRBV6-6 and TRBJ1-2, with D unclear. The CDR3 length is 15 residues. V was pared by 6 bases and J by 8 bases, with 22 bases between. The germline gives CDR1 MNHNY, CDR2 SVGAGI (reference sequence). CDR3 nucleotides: TGTGCCAGCAGCCCTGAGGAACAGCACTCAGTAGGCTACACCTTC. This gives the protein CASSPEEQHSVGYTF.

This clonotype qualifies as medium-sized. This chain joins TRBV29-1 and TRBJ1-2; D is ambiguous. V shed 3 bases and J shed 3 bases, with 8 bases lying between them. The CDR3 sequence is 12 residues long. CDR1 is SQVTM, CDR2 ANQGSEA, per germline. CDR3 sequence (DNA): TGCAGCGTTGAGGAGGGAGACTATGGCTACACCTTC. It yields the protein CSVEEGDYGYTF.

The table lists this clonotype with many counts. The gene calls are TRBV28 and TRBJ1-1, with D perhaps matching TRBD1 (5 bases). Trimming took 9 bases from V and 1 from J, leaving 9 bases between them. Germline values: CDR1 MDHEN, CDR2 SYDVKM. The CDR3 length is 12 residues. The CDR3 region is CASGAPNTEAFF. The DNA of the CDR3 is TGTGCCAGTGGGGCCCCGAACACTGAAGCTTTCTTT.

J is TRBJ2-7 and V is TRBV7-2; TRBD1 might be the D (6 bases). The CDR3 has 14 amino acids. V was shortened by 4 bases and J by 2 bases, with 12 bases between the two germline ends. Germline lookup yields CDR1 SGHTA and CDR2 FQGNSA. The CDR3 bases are TGTGCCAGCAGCTCTGATGGGACAACCTACGAGCAGTACTTC. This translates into CASSSDGTTYEQYF.

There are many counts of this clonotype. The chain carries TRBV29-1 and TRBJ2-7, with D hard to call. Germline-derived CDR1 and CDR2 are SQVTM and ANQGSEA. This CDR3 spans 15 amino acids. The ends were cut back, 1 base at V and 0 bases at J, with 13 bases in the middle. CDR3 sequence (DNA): TGCAGCGTTGAAGCCGTCTCTGGGAACTCCTACGAGCAGTACTTC. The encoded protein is CSVEAVSGNSYEQYF.

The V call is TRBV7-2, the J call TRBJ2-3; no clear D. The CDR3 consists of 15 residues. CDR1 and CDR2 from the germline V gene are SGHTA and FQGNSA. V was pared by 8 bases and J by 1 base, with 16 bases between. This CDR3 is CASDPSVVGTDTQYF. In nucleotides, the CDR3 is TGTGCCAGCGACCCATCAGTGGTAGGCACAGATACGCAGTATTTT.

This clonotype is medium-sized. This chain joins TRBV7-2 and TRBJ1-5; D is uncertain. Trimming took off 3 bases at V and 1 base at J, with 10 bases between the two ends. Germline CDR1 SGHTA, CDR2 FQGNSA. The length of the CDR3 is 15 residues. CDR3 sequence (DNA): TGTGCCAGCAGCTTTCGGGCACCGAGCAATCAGCCCCAGCATTTT. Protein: CASSFRAPSNQPQHF. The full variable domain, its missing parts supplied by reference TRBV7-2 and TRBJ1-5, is GAGVSQSPSNKVTEKGKDVELRCDPISGHTALYWYRQSLGQGLEFLIYFQGNSAPDKSGLPSDRFSAERTGGSVSTLTIQRTQQEDSAVYLCASSFRAPSNQPQHFGDGTRLSIL.

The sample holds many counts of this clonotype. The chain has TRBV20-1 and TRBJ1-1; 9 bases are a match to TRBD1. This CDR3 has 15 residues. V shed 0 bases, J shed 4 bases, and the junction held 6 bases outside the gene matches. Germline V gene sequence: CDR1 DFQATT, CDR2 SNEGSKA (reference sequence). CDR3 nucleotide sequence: TGCAGTGCTAGAGATCCCGGGACAGGGCGCACTGAAGCTTTCTTT. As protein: CSARDPGTGRTEAFF.

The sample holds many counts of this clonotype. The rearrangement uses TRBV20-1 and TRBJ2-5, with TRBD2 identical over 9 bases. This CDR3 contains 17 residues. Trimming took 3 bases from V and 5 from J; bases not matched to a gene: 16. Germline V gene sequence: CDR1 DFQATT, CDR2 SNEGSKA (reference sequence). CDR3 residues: CSASPSGMPGREETQYF. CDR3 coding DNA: TGCAGTGCTAGCCCTAGCGGGATGCCGGGGAGAGAGGAGACCCAGTACTTC.

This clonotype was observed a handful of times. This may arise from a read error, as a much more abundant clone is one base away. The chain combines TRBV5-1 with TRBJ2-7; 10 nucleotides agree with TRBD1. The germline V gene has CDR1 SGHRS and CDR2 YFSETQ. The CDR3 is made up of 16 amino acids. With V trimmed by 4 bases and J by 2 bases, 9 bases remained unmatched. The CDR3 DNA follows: TGCGCCAGCAGCCCCCCTGGGACAGGGGCCCCCTACGAGCAGTACTTC. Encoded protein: CASSPPGTGAPYEQYF.

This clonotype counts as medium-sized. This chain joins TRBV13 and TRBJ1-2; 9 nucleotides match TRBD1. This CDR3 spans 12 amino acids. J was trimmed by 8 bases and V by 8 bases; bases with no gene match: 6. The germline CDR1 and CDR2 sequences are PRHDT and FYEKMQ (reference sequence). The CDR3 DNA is TGTGCCAGCCAACAGGGGGCGCGGGGCTACACCTTC. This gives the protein CASQQGARGYTF.

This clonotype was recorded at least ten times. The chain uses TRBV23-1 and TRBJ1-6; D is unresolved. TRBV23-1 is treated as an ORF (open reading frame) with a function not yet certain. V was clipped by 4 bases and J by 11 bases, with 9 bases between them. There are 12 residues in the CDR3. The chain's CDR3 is CASSREPAPLHF. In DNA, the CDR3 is TGCGCCAGCAGTCGAGAGCCGGCACCCCTCCACTTT.

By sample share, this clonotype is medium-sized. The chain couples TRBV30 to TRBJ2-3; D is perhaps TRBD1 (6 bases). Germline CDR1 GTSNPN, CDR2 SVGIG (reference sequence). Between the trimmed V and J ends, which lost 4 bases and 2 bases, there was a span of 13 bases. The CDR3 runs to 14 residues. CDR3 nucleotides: TGTGCCTGGACTATGGACAGAACCACAGATACGCAGTATTTT. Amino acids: CAWTMDRTTDTQYF.

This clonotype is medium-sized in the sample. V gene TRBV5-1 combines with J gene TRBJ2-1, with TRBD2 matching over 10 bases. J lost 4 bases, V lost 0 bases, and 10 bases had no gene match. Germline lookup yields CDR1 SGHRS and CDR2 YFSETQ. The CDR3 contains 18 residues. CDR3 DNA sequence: TGCGCCAGCAGCTTGGACCTAGCGGGAGTGTTCGCGTACAATGAGCAGTTCTTC. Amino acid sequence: CASSLDLAGVFAYNEQFF.

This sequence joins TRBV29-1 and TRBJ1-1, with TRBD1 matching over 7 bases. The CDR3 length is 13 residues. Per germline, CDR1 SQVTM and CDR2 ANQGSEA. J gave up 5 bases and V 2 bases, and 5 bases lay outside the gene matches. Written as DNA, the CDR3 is TGCAGCGTTGAAAAGGGGGCGCGGACTGAAGCTTTCTTT. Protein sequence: CSVEKGARTEAFF.

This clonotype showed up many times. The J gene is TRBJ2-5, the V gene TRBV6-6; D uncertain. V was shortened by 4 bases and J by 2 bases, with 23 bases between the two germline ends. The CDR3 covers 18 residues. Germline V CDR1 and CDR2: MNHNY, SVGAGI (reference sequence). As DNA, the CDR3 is TGTGCCAGCAGTTTCGCCCGACTCCGGGTAACGGGTCAAGAGACCCAGTACTTC. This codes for CASSFARLRVTGQETQYF.